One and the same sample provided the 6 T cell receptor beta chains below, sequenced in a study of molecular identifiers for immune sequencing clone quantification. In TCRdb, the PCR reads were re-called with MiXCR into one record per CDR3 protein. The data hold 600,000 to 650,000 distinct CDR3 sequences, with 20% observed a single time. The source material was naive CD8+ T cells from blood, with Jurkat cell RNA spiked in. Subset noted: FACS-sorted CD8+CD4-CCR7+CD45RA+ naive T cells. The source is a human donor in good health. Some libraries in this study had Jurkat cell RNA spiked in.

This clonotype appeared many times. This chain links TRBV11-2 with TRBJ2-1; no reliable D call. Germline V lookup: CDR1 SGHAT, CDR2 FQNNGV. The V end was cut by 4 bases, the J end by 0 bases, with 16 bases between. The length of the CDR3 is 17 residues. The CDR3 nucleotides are TGTGCCAGCAGCTCCCAGGACCGACTCCACTCCTACAATGAGCAGTTCTTC. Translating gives CASSSQDRLHSYNEQFF.

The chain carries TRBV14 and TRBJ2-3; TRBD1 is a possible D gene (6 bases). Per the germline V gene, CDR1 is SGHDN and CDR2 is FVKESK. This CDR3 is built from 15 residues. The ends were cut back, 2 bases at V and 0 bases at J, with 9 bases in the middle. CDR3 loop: CASSQNRASTDTQYF. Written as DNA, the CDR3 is TGTGCCAGCAGCCAAAACAGGGCTAGCACAGATACGCAGTATTTT.

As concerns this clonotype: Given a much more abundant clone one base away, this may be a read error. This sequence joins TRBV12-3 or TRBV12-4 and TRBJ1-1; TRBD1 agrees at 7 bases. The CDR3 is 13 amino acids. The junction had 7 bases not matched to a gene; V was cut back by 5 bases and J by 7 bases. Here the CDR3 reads CASSLRAGGEAFF. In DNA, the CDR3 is TGTGCCAGCAGTCTTAGGGCAGGGGGTGAAGCTTTCTTT.

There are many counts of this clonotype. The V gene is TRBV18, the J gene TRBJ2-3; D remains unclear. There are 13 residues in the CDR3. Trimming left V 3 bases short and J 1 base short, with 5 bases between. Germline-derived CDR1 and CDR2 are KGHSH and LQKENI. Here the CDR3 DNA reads TGTGCCAGCTCACCGGTGGGCACAGATACGCAGTATTTT. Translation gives CASSPVGTDTQYF.

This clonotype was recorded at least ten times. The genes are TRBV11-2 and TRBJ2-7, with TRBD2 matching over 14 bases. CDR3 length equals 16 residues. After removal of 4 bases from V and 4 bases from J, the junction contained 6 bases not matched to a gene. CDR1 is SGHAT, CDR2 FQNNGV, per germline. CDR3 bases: TGTGCCAGCAGCTCAGACGGGACTAGCGGGGGATACGAGCAGTACTTC. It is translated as CASSSDGTSGGYEQYF.

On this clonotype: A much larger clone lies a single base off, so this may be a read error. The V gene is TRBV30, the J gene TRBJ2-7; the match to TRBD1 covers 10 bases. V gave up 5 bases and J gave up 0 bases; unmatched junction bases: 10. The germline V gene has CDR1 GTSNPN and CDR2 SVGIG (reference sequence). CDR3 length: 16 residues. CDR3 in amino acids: CAWGTLGTGVSYEQYF. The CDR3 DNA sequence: TGTGCCTGGGGTACCCTAGGGACAGGGGTCTCCTACGAGCAGTACTTC.